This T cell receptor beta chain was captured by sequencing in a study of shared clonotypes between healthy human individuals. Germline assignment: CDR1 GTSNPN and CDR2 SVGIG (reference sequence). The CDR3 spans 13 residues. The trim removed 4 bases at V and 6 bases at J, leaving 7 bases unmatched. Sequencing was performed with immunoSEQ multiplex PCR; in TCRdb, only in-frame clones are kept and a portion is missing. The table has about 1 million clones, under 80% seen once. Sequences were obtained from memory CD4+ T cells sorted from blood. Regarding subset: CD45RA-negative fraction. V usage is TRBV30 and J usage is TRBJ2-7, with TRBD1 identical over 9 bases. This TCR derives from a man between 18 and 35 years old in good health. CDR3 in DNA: TGTGCCTGGACCTTGGGACAGGGTGGCGAGCAGTACTTC. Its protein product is CAWTLGQGGEQYF.